This TCR beta chain is drawn from a study of tumor-infiltrating lymphocytes in primary liver carcinoma. Study information: The study enrolled male and female patients aged 30 to 69 years. Samples returned roughly 3.5 to 8 million productive TCRbeta reads, a yield that was similar across tissue types. Study-wide results and limits: Tumors and blood were compared for top-250-clone fraction, and tumors had the significantly higher value (p = 0.039).

Between the trimmed V and J ends, which lost 5 bases and 6 bases, there was a span of 7 bases. The CDR3 loop spans 11 amino acids. TCR beta cDNA was made from 450 to 600 ng total RNA with a constant-region primer. Slightly modified ARM-PCR with three nested multiplex PCR rounds yielded TCR beta libraries. Both of the initial two PCR rounds ran for about 9 cycles and employed TRBV1-TRBV30 forward primers alongside a C-beta reverse primer. TCRdb recomputed calls from the multiplex PCR reads with MiXCR, one row per CDR3 protein. The data show about 200,000 distinct CDR3 sequences, almost 65% seen once. Concerning this clonotype itself: Its antigen is unidentified. Because it lacks the conserved phenylalanine or tryptophan at the end, this CDR3 is likely a read error.

Unsorted whole blood supplied the blood RNA, and germline DNA was isolated too. This receptor was taken from a woman in her fifties or sixties with primary liver carcinoma and hepatitis B virus infection. The rearrangement joins TRBV12-3 or TRBV12-4 to TRBJ1-1, with D perhaps matching TRBD1 (6 bases). The source material was peripheral blood. The CDR3 is CASSPGAEAFL. CDR3 sequence (DNA): TGTGCCAGCAGTCCAGGGGCTGAAGCTTTCTTA.